These T cell receptor beta chains were read from a single sample in a study of shared clonotypes between healthy human individuals. Using immunoSEQ multiplex PCR, the repertoire was profiled, and TCRdb retains in-frame clones only, with some absent. The data show fewer than 800,000 clones, 92% seen once. Material for sequencing was naive CD8+ T cells sorted from blood. These receptors came from a man aged 25 to 45 in good health. The CDR3 runs from the conserved cysteine through the conserved F or W. D genes are given only for firm matches. For some rows the clone size is stated as once, few or many, or as a class when expanded; others skip it.

J | D | V | size | CDR3 | DNA
TRBJ2-7 | TRBD2 | TRBV4-2 | . | CASSPASGYEQYF | TGTGCCAGCAGCCCGGCTAGCGGTTACGAGCAGTACTTC
TRBJ1-5 | . | TRBV7-9 | . | CASSLVVGYQPQHF | TGTGCCAGCAGCTTAGTAGTCGGCTATCAGCCCCAGCATTTT
TRBJ2-7 | . | TRBV6-5 | . | CASSYDSIPGEQYF | TGTGCCAGCAGTTACGATAGTATCCCCGGGGAGCAGTACTTC
TRBJ2-1 | TRBD1 | TRBV5-1 | . | CASSGTGGSEQFF | TGCGCCAGCAGCGGGACAGGGGGCAGTGAGCAGTTCTTC
TRBJ2-3 | TRBD2 | TRBV7-9 | . | CASSFREGADTQYF | TGTGCCAGCAGCTTCCGGGAGGGCGCAGATACGCAGTATTTT
TRBJ2-7 | . | TRBV28 | . | CASSLTGDRGGAYEQYF | TGTGCCAGCAGTCTCACCGGAGACAGGGGAGGGGCCTACGAGCAGTACTTC
TRBJ2-7 | . | TRBV29-1 | . | CSVVPPGAGTYEQYF | TGCAGCGTCGTCCCACCAGGGGCCGGGACCTACGAGCAGTACTTC
TRBJ1-2 | TRBD1 | TRBV10-3 | . | CAISGWLAGGNYGYTF | TGTGCCATCTCGGGGTGGCTAGCAGGGGGGAACTATGGCTACACCTTC
TRBJ2-1 | . | TRBV27 | . | CASSPVRNEQFF | TGTGCCAGCAGTCCCGTACGCAATGAGCAGTTCTTC
TRBJ2-3 | TRBD2 | TRBV5-8 | once | CASSLGSSGMFTDTQYF | TGTGCCAGCAGCTTGGGGTCTAGCGGGATGTTCACAGATACGCAGTATTTT
TRBJ2-1 | TRBD2 | TRBV28 | . | CASSKLAGVFHEQFF | TGTGCCAGCAGTAAACTAGCGGGAGTTTTCCATGAGCAGTTCTTC
TRBJ2-7 | . | TRBV29-1 | . | CSVTEGQTPSSYEQYF | TGCAGCGTAACGGAAGGACAGACCCCGAGCTCCTACGAGCAGTACTTC
TRBJ1-4 | . | TRBV7-2 | . | CASRGGAWEKLFF | TGTGCCAGCAGGGGTGGGGCTTGGGAAAAACTGTTTTTT
TRBJ1-5 | . | TRBV6-1 | . | CASSEDPQEGQPQHF | TGTGCCAGCAGTGAAGACCCTCAGGAAGGTCAGCCCCAGCATTTT
TRBJ2-3 | TRBD2 | TRBV2 | . | CATASGSVSTDTQYF | TGTGCCACCGCTAGCGGGAGTGTGTCCACAGATACGCAGTATTTT
TRBJ2-2 | . | TRBV28 | . | CASSLLGRRELNTGELFF | TGTGCCAGCAGTTTACTGGGTCGGCGGGAACTGAACACCGGGGAGCTGTTTTTT
TRBJ1-1 | . | TRBV5-6 | . | CASSRGENTEAFF | TGTGCCAGCAGCAGGGGTGAGAACACTGAAGCTTTCTTT
TRBJ2-5 | . | TRBV7-9 | . | CASSKTSGIQETQYF | TGTGCCAGCAGCAAAACCTCCGGGATCCAAGAGACCCAGTACTTC
TRBJ2-1 | . | TRBV9 | . | CASSAGGHEQFF | TGTGCCAGCAGCGCCGGTGGGCATGAGCAGTTCTTC
TRBJ2-1 | . | TRBV7-6 | . | CASSLGLSGEQFF | TGTGCCAGCAGCTTGGGGTTGAGTGGTGAGCAGTTCTTC
TRBJ2-3 | TRBD2 | TRBV6-5 | . | CASSYSGLGPTDTQYF | TGTGCCAGCAGTTACTCCGGACTAGGACCCACAGATACGCAGTATTTT
TRBJ2-1 | TRBD2 | TRBV2 | . | CASEGLAGNEQFF | TGTGCCAGCGAGGGACTAGCCGGCAATGAGCAGTTCTTC
TRBJ1-2 | TRBD1 | TRBV2 | few | CASSEWTGRNYGYTF | TGTGCCAGCAGTGAATGGACAGGGAGAAACTATGGCTACACCTTC
TRBJ2-7 | TRBD1 | TRBV9 | . | CASSPRTGLYEQYF | TGTGCCAGCAGCCCCCGGACAGGGCTCTACGAGCAGTACTTC
TRBJ2-7 | TRBD2 | TRBV13 | . | CASSRTSGSHEQYF | TGTGCCAGCAGTCGGACTAGCGGGAGCCACGAGCAGTACTTC
TRBJ1-2 | . | TRBV19 | . | CASSIPVPRFDYTF | TGTGCCAGTAGTATACCAGTCCCCAGGTTCGACTACACCTTC
TRBJ1-5 | . | TRBV4-1 | . | CASSQGGDQPQHF | TGCGCCAGCAGCCAAGGGGGGGATCAGCCCCAGCATTTT
TRBJ2-1 | . | TRBV11-2 | . | CASSSLAQEQFF | TGTGCCAGCAGCTCCCTAGCCCAGGAGCAGTTCTTC
TRBJ2-1 | . | TRBV12-5 | once | CASGGPSNEQFF | TGTGCTAGTGGCGGTCCTAGCAATGAGCAGTTCTTC
TRBJ2-5 | TRBD1 | TRBV27 | . | CASSPSGQGPGKETQYF | TGTGCCAGCAGCCCCTCCGGACAGGGGCCGGGGAAAGAGACCCAGTACTTC
TRBJ2-3 | . | TRBV9 | . | CASSVGLGHPQDTQYF | TGTGCCAGCAGCGTAGGACTGGGCCATCCCCAAGATACGCAGTATTTT
TRBJ2-1 | TRBD2 | TRBV6-1 | . | CASSEGTSGRAGSYNEQFF | TGTGCCAGCAGTGAAGGTACTAGCGGGAGGGCAGGCTCCTACAATGAGCAGTTCTTC
TRBJ2-7 | TRBD2 | TRBV14 | . | CASSQASGAEQYF | TGTGCCAGCAGCCAAGCTAGCGGGGCCGAGCAGTACTTC
TRBJ2-7 | . | TRBV11-2 | . | CASSSAGGAGAYEQYF | TGTGCCAGCAGCTCCGCCGGCGGGGCCGGTGCCTACGAGCAGTACTTC
TRBJ2-1 | TRBD2 | TRBV2 | . | CASMGRGLVYNEQFF | TGTGCCAGCATGGGTAGGGGACTAGTCTACAATGAGCAGTTCTTC
TRBJ2-1 | TRBD1 | TRBV5-1 | . | CASTPTGGWDEQFF | TGCGCCAGCACTCCGACAGGGGGCTGGGATGAGCAGTTCTTC
TRBJ2-7 | . | TRBV4-1 | . | CASSQTDTYEQYF | TGCGCCAGCAGCCAAACAGATACCTACGAGCAGTACTTC
TRBJ2-4 | TRBD2 | TRBV19 | . | CATPAGGGNMYF | TGTGCCACCCCCGCGGGGGGGGGCAATATGTACTTC
TRBJ2-5 | . | TRBV27 | once | CASSEQVGQETQYF | TGTGCCAGCAGCGAACAGGTTGGCCAAGAGACCCAGTACTTC
TRBJ2-7 | TRBD1 | TRBV29-1 | . | CSVCILNRGPEQYF | TGCAGCGTATGTATACTAAACAGGGGGCCCGAGCAGTACTTC
TRBJ2-2 | . | TRBV28 | once | CASIETLNTGELFF | TGTGCCAGCATCGAGACATTGAACACCGGGGAGCTGTTTTTT
TRBJ2-1 | TRBD2 | TRBV4-3 | . | CASSQESSGTSSYNEQFF | TGCGCCAGCAGCCAAGAATCTAGCGGGACCTCCTCCTACAATGAGCAGTTCTTC
TRBJ1-1 | . | TRBV27 | . | CASSSGGARAEAFF | TGTGCCAGCAGTTCGGGGGGGGCGCGCGCTGAAGCTTTCTTT
TRBJ2-1 | TRBD2 | TRBV27 | . | CASAKATSGRPGGNEQLF | TGTGCCAGCGCGAAGGCGACTAGCGGGAGGCCCGGGGGCAATGAGCAGCTCTTC
TRBJ2-4 | TRBD1 | TRBV11-2 | . | CASSRRTGVKNIQYF | TGTGCCAGCAGCCGACGGACAGGGGTCAAAAACATTCAGTACTTC
TRBJ1-2 | . | TRBV28 | . | CASSPRQFPNYGYTF | TGTGCCAGCAGTCCTCGACAGTTTCCTAACTATGGCTACACCTTC
TRBJ1-1 | . | TRBV28 | . | CASSPGSMNTEAFF | TGTGCCAGCAGTCCCGGGAGCATGAACACTGAAGCTTTCTTT
TRBJ2-1 | . | TRBV30 | . | CAWSAGQTSYNEQFF | TGTGCCTGGAGCGCCGGACAGACCTCCTACAATGAGCAGTTCTTC
TRBJ1-2 | . | TRBV28 | few | CASSLVDKSRDGYTF | TGTGCCAGCAGTTTAGTCGATAAGTCACGGGACGGCTACACCTTC
TRBJ2-2 | . | TRBV6-4 | once | CASSDQGHGELFF | TGTGCCAGCAGTGATCAGGGACACGGGGAGCTGTTTTTT
TRBJ2-7 | . | TRBV18 | . | CASSPRQAEPAYEQYF | TGTGCCAGCTCACCCCGACAGGCGGAGCCCGCCTACGAGCAGTACTTC
TRBJ2-6 | . | TRBV5-4 | . | CASSIAGAGANVLTF | TGTGCCAGCAGCATCGCGGGGGCAGGGGCCAACGTCCTGACTTTC
TRBJ2-1 | . | TRBV6-1 | . | CASSVRTGSHNEQFF | TGTGCCAGCAGTGTGAGAACAGGGTCGCACAATGAGCAGTTCTTC
TRBJ2-7 | . | TRBV27 | . | CASSLGTSYEQYF | TGTGCCAGCAGTTTAGGGACTTCCTACGAGCAGTACTTC
TRBJ2-7 | . | TRBV28 | . | CATKLGEQYF | TGTGCCACCAAACTCGGCGAGCAGTACTTC
TRBJ2-7 | . | TRBV5-1 | . | CASSLVMGYEQYF | TGCGCCAGCAGCTTGGTTATGGGCTACGAGCAGTACTTC
TRBJ1-5 | TRBD1 | TRBV5-6 | . | CASSRGTGRVQPQHF | TGTGCCAGCAGCCGCGGGACAGGGAGAGTGCAGCCCCAGCATTTT
TRBJ2-1 | . | TRBV19 | . | CASSISLGGVREQFF | TGTGCCAGTAGTATTTCTCTAGGCGGAGTGCGTGAGCAGTTCTTC
TRBJ1-1 | TRBD1 | TRBV13 | once | CASRQTGTNTEAFF | TGTGCCAGCCGCCAGACAGGGACCAACACTGAAGCTTTCTTT
TRBJ1-1 | TRBD1 | TRBV9 | . | CASSPWDSRKAFF | TGTGCCAGCAGCCCCTGGGACAGTCGAAAGGCTTTCTTT